This T cell receptor (beta chain) was recovered during a study of human T cells and chemical hapten exposure. Study information: Donors were sensitized with 2% DPC on the upper inner arm. Scalp application of diphenylcyclopropenone was performed weekly in patients across the entire approximately 25-week study. The study's findings and limits: Those TCRs sitting above 1 in 1000 frequency stayed the same with DPC sensitization.

This clonotype was seen only a few times. What it recognizes is unknown. Library construction involved attaching unique molecular identifiers to individual cDNA molecules, which allowed quantitative, reproducible TCR counting. Using its own MiXCR run on the RACE reads, TCRdb lists one record per CDR3 protein. The table has 180,000 or so distinct CDR3 sequences, roughly 15% seen once. Sample time point: patch test 1, 2 weeks after DPC sensitization. Stated treatment: therapeutic diphenylcyclopropenone sensitization with weekly scalp DPC. The V gene lost 6 bases and the J gene lost 9 bases, with 19 bases spanning the gap. Germline values: CDR1 SGHRS, CDR2 YFSETQ. CDR3 length: 15 amino acids.

This specimen consisted of whole blood, obtained in connection with sensitization to the hapten diphenylcyclopropenone (DPC). The gene calls are TRBV5-1 and TRBJ1-6; the D gene is possibly TRBD1 (6 bases). The source is a woman aged 25-40 years with alopecia areata. Some clones in this sample may be carry-over from other donors' samples. The CDR3, as DNA: TGCGCCAGCACGGCGGACAGTCGGGATCGTTCACCCCTCCACTTT. Translated: CASTADSRDRSPLHF.